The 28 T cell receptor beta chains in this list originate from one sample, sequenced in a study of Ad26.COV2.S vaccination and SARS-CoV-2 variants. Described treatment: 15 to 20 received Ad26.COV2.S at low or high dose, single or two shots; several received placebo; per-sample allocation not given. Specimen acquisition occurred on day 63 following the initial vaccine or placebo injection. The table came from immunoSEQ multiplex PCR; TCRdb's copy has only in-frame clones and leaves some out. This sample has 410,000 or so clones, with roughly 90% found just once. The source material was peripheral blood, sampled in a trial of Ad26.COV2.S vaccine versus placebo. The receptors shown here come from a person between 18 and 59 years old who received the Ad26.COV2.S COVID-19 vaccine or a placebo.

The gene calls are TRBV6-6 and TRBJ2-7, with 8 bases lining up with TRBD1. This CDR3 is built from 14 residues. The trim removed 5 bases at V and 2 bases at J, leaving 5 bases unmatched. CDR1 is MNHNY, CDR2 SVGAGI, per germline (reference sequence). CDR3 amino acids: CASSPTTGAYEQYF. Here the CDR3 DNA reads TGTGCCAGCAGTCCGACGACAGGGGCCTACGAGCAGTACTTC.

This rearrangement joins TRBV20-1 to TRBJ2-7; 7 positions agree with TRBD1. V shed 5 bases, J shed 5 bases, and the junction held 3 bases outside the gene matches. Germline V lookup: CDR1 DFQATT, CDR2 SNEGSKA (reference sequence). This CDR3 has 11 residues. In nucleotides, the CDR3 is TGCAGTGCTGCGGACAGGAACGAGCAGTACTTC. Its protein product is CSAADRNEQYF.

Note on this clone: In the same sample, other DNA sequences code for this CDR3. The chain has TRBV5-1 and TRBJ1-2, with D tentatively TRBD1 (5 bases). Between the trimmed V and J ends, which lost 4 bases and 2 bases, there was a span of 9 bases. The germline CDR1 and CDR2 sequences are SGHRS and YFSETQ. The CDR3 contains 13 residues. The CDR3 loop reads CASSLGQNYGYTF. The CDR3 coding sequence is TGCGCCAGCAGCCTCGGACAAAACTATGGCTACACCTTC. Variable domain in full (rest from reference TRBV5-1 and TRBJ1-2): KAGVTQTPRYLIKTRGQQVTLSCSPISGHRSVSWYQQTPGQGLQFLFEYFSETQRNKGNFPGRFSGRQFSNSRSEMNVSTLELGDSALYLCASSLGQNYGYTFGSGTRLTVV.

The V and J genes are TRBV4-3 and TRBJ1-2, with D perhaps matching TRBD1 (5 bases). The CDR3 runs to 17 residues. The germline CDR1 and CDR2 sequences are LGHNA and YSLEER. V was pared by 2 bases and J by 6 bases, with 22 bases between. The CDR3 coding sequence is TGCGCCAGCAGCCAACTGGAAATGGGGCGGAGGGAGGATGGCTACACCTTC. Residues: CASSQLEMGRREDGYTF.

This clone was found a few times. For the CDR3, the DNA is TGTGCCAGCAGTAAGGGGACAGGGACGGCCTACGAGCAGTACTTC. This sequence encodes CASSKGTGTAYEQYF. This sequence joins TRBV27 and TRBJ2-7; 9 bases fit TRBD1. Germline trimming cut 5 bases from V and 2 bases from J; bases unmatched to any gene: 7. CDR1 MNHEY and CDR2 SMNVEV come from the germline V gene (reference sequence). CDR3 length: 15 amino acids.

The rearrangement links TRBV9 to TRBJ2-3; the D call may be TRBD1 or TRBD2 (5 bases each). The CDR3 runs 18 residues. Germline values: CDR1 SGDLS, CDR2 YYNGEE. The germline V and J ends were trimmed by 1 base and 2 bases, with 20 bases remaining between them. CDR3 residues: CASSVFGASISHTDTQYF. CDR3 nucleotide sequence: TGTGCCAGCAGCGTATTCGGGGCCTCGATTTCCCACACAGATACGCAGTATTTT.

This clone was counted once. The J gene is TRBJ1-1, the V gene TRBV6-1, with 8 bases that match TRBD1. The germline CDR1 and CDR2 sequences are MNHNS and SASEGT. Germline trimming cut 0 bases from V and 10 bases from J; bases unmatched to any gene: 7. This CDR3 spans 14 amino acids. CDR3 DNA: TGTGCCAGCAGTGAAGCCAGGGGGCATGCTGGAGCTTTCTTT. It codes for CASSEARGHAGAFF.

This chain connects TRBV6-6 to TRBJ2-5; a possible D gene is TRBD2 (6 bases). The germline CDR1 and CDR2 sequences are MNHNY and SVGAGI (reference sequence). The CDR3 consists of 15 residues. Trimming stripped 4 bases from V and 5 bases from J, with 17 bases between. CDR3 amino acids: CASSLSGGSGETQYF. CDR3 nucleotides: TGTGCCAGCAGTTTGAGTGGGGGAAGCGGGGAGACCCAGTACTTC.

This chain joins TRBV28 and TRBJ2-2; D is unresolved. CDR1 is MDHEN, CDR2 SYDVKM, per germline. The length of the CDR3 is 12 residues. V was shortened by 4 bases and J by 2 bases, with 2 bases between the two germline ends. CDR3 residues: CASSSNTGELFF. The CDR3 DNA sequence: TGTGCCAGCAGTTCCAACACCGGGGAGCTGTTTTTT.

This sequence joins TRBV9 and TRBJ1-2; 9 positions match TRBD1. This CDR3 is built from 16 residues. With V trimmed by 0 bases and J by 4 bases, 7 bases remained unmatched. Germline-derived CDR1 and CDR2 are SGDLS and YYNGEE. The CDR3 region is CASSVDHRGPIYGYTF. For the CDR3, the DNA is TGTGCCAGCAGCGTAGACCACAGGGGGCCGATCTATGGCTACACCTTC.

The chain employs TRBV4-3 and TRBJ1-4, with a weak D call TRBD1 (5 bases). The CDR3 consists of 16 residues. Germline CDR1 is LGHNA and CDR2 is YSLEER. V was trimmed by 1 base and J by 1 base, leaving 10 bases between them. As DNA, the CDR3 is TGCGCCAGCAGCCAAGCTGCAGGGATAACTAATGAAAAACTGTTTTTT. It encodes CASSQAAGITNEKLFF.

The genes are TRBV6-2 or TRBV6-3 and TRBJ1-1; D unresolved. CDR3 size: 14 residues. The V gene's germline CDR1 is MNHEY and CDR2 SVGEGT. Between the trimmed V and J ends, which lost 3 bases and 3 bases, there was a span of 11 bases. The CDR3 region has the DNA TGTGCCAGCAGTTATCCGGAACCATACACTGAAGCTTTCTTT. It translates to CASSYPEPYTEAFF.

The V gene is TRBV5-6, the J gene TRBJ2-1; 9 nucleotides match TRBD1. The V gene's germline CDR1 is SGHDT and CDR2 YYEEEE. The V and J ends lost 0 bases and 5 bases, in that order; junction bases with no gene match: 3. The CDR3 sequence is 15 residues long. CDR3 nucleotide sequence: TGTGCCAGCAGCTTGGTGGACAGGGGTAACAATGAGCAGTTCTTC. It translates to CASSLVDRGNNEQFF.

In DNA form, the CDR3 reads TGCGCCAGCAGCCAAGATGGGGGGCATCCAGCTTTCTTT. This codes for CASSQDGGHPAFF. The J gene is TRBJ1-1, the V gene TRBV4-3, with D maybe TRBD1 (6 bases). The CDR3 totals 13 residues. The V and J ends lost 0 bases and 10 bases respectively, with 12 bases between them. Germline V gene data show CDR1 as LGHNA and CDR2 as YSLEER.

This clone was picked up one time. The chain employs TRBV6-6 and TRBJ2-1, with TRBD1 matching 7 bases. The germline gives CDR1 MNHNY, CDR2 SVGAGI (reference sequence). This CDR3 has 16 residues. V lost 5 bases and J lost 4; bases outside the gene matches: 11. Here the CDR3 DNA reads TGTGCCAGCAGTGCCTGGACAGGCGAACGATACAATGAGCAGTTCTTC. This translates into CASSAWTGERYNEQFF.

The CDR3 coding sequence is TGTGCCAGCTCACCATCACTTAGGGAGGAAAAACTGTTTTTT. Translation: CASSPSLREEKLFF. The chain uses TRBV18 and TRBJ1-4; D is undetermined. The CDR3 contains 14 residues. V was trimmed by 2 bases and J by 8 bases, leaving 12 bases between them. Germline V gene lookup returns CDR1 KGHSH and CDR2 LQKENI.

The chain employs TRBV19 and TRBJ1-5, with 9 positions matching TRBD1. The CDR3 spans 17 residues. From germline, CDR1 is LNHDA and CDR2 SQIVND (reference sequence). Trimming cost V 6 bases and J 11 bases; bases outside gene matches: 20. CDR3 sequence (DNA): TGTGCCAGTAGGACAGATACCGGACAGGGGCGCCATTCGGCCCAGCATTTT. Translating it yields CASRTDTGQGRHSAQHF.

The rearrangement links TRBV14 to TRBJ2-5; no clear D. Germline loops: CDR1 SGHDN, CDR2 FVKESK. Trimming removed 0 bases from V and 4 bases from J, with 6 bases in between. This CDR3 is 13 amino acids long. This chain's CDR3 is CASSQDNLETQYF. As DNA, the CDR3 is TGTGCCAGCAGCCAAGATAACTTAGAGACCCAGTACTTC.

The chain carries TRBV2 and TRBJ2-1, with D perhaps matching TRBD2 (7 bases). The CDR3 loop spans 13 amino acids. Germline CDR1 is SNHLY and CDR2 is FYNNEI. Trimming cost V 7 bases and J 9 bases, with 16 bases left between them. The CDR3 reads CASTLIGGPEQFF. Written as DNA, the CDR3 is TGTGCCAGCACCTTAATCGGGGGGCCTGAGCAGTTCTTC.

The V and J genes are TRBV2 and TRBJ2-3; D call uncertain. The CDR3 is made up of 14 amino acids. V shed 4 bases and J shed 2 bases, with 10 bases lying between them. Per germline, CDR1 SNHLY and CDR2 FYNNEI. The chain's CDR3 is CASSVGGATDTQYF. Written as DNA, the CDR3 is TGTGCCAGCAGTGTGGGTGGTGCCACAGATACGCAGTATTTT.

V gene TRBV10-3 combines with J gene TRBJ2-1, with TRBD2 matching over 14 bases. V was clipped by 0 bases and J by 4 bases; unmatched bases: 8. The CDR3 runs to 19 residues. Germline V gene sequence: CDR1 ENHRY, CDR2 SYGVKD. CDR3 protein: CAISESTPGTSGGYNEQFF. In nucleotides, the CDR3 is TGTGCCATCAGTGAGTCAACCCCCGGGACTAGCGGGGGTTACAATGAGCAGTTCTTC.

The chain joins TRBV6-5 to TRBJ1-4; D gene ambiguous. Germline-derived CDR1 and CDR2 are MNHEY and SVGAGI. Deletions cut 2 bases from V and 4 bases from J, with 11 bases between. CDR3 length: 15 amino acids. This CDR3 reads CASSYGGQLNEKLFF. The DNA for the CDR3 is TGTGCCAGCAGTTACGGTGGTCAGCTTAATGAAAAACTGTTTTTT.

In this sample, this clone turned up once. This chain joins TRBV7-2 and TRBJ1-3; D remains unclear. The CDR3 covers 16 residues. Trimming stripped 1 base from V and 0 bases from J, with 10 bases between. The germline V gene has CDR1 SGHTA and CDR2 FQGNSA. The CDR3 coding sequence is TGTGCCAGCAGCTTAGGATTCAGAAGCTCTGGAAACACCATATATTTT. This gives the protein CASSLGFRSSGNTIYF.

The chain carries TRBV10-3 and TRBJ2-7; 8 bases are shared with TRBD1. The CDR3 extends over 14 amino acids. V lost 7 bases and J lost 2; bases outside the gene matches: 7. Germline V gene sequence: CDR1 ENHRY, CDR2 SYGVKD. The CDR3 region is CAITEDRVAYEQYF. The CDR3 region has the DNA TGTGCCATCACCGAGGACAGGGTCGCCTACGAGCAGTACTTC.

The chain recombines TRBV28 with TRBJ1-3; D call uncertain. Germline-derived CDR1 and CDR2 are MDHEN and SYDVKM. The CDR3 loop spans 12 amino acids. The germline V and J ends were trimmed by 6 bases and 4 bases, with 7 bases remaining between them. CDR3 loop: CASRDSGNTIYF. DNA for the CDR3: TGTGCCAGCAGGGACTCCGGAAACACCATATATTTT. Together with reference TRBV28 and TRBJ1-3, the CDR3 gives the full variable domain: DVKVTQSSRYLVKRTGEKVFLECVQDMDHENMFWYRQDPGLGLRLIYFSYDVKMKEKGDIPEGYSVSREKKERFSLILESASTNQTSMYLCASRDSGNTIYFGEGSWLTVV.

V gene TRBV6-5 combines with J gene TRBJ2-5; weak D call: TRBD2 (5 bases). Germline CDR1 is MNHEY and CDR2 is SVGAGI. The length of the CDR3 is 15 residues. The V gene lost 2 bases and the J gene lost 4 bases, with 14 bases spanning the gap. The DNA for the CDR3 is TGTGCCAGCAGTTACACCCCACTAGTGGCAGAGACCCAGTACTTC. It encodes CASSYTPLVAETQYF.

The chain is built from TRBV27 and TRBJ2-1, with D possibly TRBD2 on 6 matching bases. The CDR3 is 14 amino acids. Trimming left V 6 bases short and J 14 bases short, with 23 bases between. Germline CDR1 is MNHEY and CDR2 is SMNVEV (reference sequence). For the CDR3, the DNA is TGTGCCAGCAGCCTTACTCGGCTGGGGGGTTTGGAGTTCTTC. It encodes CASSLTRLGGLEFF.

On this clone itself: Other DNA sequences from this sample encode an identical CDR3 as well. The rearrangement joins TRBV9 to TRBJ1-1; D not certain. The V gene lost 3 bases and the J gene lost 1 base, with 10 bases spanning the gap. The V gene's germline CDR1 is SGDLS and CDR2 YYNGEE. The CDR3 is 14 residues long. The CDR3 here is CASSGHVGNTEAFF. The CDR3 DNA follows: TGTGCCAGCAGCGGCCATGTGGGGAACACTGAAGCTTTCTTT.